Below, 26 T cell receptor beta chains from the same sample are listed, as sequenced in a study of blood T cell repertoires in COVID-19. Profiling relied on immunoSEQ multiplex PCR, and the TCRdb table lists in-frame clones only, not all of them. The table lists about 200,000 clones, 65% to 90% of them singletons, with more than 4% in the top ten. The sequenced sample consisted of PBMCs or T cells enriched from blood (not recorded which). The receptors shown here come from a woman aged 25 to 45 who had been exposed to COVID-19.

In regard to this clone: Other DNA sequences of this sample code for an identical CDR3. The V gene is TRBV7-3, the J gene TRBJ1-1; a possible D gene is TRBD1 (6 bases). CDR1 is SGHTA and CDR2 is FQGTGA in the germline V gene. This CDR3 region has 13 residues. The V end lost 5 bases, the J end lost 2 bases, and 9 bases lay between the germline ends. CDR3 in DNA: TGTGCCAGCAGCATACAGGGTAACACTGAAGCTTTCTTT. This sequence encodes CASSIQGNTEAFF.

This CDR3 reads CASNRGPDSPLHF. CDR3 sequence (DNA): TGTGCCAGTAATCGAGGGCCCGATTCACCCCTCCACTTT. V is TRBV19 and J is TRBJ1-6; D is unclear. V lost 7 bases and J 8 bases, leaving 12 bases between the germline ends. Germline CDR1 LNHDA, CDR2 SQIVND (reference sequence). CDR3 length: 13 residues.

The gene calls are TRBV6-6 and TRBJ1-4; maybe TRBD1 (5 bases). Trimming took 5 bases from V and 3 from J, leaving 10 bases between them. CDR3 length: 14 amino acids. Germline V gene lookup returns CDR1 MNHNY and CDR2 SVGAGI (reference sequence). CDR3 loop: CASSRTGANEKLFF. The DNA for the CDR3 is TGTGCCAGCAGTCGCACAGGCGCTAATGAAAAACTGTTTTTT.

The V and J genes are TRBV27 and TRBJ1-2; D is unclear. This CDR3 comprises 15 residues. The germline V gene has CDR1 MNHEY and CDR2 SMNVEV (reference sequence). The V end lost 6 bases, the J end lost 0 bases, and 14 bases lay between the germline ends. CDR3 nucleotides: TGTGCCAGCAGCCTGGCGGGTTCGACTAACTATGGCTACACCTTC. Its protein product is CASSLAGSTNYGYTF.

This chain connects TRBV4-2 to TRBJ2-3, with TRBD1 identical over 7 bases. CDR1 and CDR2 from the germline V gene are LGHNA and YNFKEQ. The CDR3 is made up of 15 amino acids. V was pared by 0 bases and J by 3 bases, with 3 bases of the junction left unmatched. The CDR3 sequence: CASSQEAGGTDTQYF. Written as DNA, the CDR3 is TGTGCCAGCAGCCAAGAGGCAGGGGGAACAGATACGCAGTATTTT.

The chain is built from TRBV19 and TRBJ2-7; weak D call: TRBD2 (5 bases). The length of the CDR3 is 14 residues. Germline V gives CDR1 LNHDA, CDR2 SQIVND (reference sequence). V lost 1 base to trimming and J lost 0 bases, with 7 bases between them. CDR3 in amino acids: CASSIAEGSYEQYF. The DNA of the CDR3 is TGTGCCAGTAGTATAGCCGAGGGCTCCTACGAGCAGTACTTC.

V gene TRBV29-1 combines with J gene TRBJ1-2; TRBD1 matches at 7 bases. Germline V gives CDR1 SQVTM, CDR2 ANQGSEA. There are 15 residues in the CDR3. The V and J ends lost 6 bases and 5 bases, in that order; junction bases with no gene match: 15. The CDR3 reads CSVARGSGSGYGYTF. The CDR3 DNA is TGCAGCGTGGCCAGGGGGTCGGGTAGTGGATATGGCTACACCTTC. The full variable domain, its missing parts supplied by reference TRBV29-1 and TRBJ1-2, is SAVISQKPSRDICQRGTSLTIQCQVDSQVTMMFWYRQQPGQSLTLIATANQGSEATYESGFVIDKFPISRPNLTFSTLTVSNMSPEDSSIYLCSVARGSGSGYGYTFGSGTRLTVV.

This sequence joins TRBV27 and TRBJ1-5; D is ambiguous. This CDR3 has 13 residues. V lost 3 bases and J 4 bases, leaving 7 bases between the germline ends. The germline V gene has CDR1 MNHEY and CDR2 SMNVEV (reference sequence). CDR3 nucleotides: TGTGCCAGCAGTTTCCGTCCGAATCAGCCCCAGCATTTT. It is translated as CASSFRPNQPQHF.

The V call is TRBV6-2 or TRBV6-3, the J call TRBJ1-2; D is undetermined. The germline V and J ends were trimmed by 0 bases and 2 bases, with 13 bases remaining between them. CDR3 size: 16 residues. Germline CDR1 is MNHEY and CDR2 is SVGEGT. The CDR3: CASSYSITGLNYGYTF. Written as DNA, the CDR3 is TGTGCCAGCAGTTACTCGATAACCGGGTTGAACTATGGCTACACCTTC.

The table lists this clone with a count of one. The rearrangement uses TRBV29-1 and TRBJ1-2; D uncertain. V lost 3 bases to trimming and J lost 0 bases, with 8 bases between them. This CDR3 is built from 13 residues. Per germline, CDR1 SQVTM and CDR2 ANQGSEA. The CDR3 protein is CSVESRTNYGYTF. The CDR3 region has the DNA TGCAGCGTTGAGAGCCGAACTAACTATGGCTACACCTTC.

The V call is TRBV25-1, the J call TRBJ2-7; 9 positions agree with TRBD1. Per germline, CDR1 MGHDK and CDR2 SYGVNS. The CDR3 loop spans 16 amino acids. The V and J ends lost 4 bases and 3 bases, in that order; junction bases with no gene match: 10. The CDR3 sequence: CASSGQGQGNRYEQYF. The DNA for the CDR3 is TGTGCCAGCAGTGGACAGGGACAGGGCAATCGCTACGAGCAGTACTTC.

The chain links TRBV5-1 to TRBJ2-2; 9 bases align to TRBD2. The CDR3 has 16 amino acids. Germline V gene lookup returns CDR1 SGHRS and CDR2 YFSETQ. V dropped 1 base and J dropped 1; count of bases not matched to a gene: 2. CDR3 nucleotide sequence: TGCGCCAGCAGCTTGAGCGGGGGGAGGAACACCGGGGAGCTGTTTTTT. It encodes CASSLSGGRNTGELFF.

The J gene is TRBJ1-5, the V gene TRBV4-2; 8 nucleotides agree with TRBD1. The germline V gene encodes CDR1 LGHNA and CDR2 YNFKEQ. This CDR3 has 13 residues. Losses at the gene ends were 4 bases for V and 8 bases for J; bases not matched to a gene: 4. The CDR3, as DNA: TGTGCCAGCAGCCGAGGACAGGGTGAGCCCCAGCATTTT. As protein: CASSRGQGEPQHF.

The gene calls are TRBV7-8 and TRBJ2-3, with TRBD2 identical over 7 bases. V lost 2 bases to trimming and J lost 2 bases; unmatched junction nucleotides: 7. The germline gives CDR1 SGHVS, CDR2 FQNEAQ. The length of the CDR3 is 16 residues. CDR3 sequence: CASSLLGGEVTDTQYF. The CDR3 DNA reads TGTGCCAGCAGCTTACTGGGGGGGGAAGTCACAGATACGCAGTATTTT.

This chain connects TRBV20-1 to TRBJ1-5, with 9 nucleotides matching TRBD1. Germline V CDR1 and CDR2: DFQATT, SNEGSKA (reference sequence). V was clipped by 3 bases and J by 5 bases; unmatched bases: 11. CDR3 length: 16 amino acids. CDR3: CSASGEGQGFHQPQHF. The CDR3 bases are TGCAGTGCTAGTGGGGAGGGACAGGGTTTTCATCAGCCCCAGCATTTT.

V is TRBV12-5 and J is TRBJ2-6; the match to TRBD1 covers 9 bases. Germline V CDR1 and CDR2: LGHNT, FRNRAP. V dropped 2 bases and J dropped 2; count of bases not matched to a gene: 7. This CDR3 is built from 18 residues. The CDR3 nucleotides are TGTGCTAGTGGTTTGCTTGGGACAGGGTTTGCTGGGGCCAACGTCCTGACTTTC. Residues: CASGLLGTGFAGANVLTF. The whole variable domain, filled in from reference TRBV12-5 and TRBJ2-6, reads DARVTQTPRHKVTEMGQEVTMRCQPILGHNTVFWYRQTMMQGLELLAYFRNRAPLDDSGMPKDRFSAEMPDATLATLKIQPSEPRDSAVYFCASGLLGTGFAGANVLTFGAGSRLTVL.

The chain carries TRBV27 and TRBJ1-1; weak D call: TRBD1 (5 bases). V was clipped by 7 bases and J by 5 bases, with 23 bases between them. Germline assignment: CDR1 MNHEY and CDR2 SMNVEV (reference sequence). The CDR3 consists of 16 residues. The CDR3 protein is CASNPLPQLSGTEAFF. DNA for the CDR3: TGTGCCAGCAATCCCCTCCCTCAACTTTCAGGGACTGAAGCTTTCTTT.

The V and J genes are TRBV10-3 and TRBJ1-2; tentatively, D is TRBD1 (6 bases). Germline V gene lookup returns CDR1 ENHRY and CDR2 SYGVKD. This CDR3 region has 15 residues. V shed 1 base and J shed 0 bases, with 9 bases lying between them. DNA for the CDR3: TGTGCCATCAGTGAGTGGACAGATTCTAACTATGGCTACACCTTC. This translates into CAISEWTDSNYGYTF.

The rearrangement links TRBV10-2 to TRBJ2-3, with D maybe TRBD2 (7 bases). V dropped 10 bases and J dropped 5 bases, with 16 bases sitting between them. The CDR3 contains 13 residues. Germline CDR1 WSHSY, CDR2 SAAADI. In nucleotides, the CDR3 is TGCGCCATTACGGGGGGCCGGGGAGATACGCAGTATTTT. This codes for CAITGGRGDTQYF.

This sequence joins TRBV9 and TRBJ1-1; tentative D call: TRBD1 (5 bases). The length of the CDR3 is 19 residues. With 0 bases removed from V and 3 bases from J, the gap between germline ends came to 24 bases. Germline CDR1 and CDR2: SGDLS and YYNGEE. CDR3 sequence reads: CASSVAGDPGGFGYTEAFF. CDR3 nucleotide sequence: TGTGCCAGCAGCGTAGCTGGAGACCCCGGGGGGTTTGGGTACACTGAAGCTTTCTTT. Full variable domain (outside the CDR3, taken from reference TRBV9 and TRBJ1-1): DSGVTQTPKHLITATGQRVTLRCSPRSGDLSVYWYQQSLDQGLQFLIQYYNGEERAKGNILERFSAQQFPDLHSELNLSSLELGDSALYFCASSVAGDPGGFGYTEAFFGQGTRLTVV.

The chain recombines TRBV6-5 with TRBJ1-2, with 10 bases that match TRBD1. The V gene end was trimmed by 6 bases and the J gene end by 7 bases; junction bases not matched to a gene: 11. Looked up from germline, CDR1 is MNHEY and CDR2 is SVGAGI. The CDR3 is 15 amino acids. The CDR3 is CASSGNRQGAGGYTF. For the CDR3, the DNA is TGTGCCAGCAGCGGTAATCGACAGGGGGCGGGTGGCTACACCTTC.

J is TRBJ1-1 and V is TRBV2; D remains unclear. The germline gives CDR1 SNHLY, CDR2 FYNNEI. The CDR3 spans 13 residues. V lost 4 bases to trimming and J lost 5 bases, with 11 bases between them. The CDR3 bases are TGTGCCAGCAGTGTAATACGAGGTACTGAAGCTTTCTTT. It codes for CASSVIRGTEAFF.

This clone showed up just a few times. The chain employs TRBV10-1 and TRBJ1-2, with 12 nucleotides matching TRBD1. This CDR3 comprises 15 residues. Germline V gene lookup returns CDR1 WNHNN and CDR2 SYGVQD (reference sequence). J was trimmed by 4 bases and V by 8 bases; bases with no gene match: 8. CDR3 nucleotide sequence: TGCGCCAGCGGAGAGGGACAGGGGGCTGGCTATGGCTACACCTTC. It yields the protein CASGEGQGAGYGYTF.

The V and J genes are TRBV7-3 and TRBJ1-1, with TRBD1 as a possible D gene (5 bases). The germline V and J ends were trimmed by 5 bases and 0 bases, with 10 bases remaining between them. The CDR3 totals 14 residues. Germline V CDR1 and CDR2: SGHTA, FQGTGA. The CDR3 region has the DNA TGTGCCAGCAGCAAAGCGGGGGTGAACACTGAAGCTTTCTTT. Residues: CASSKAGVNTEAFF.

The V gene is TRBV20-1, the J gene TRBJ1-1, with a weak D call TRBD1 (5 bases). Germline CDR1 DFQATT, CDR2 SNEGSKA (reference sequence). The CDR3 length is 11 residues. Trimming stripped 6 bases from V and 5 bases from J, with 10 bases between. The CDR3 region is CSAPGGTEAFF. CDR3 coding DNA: TGCAGTGCCCCGGGGGGGACTGAAGCTTTCTTT.

The CDR3 DNA reads TGCAGCGTGACGACAGGGCAAGTCTACACCTTC. It is translated as CSVTTGQVYTF. This chain connects TRBV29-1 to TRBJ1-2; 7 nucleotides agree with TRBD1. Trimming took 6 bases from V and 10 from J; bases not matched to a gene: 8. Germline assignment: CDR1 SQVTM and CDR2 ANQGSEA. This CDR3 is built from 11 residues.